A selection of T cell receptor beta chains follows, all from one sample in a study of blood T cell repertoires in COVID-19. Profiled with immunoSEQ multiplex PCR; TCRdb holds only in-frame clones, not every one. The table lists 25,000 to 30,000 clones, 82% of them singletons, with under 2% in the top ten. The sequencing input was peripheral blood. Source of these receptors: a man older than 75 with active or convalescent COVID-19. Both conserved end residues are part of each CDR3. Fields, in order: clone size, J gene, D gene, V gene, CDR3 DNA, CDR3 protein. D genes are given only for firm matches. Where a row states a size, it is once, few, many or the class of an expanded clone; other rows omit it.

clone size: few; J gene: TRBJ2-7; D gene: TRBD2; V gene: TRBV5-4; CDR3 DNA: TGTGCCAGCAGCTTGGGGAGCGGGGGAGCCTACGAGCAGTACTTC; CDR3 protein: CASSLGSGGAYEQYF
clone size: .; J gene: TRBJ2-3; D gene: .; V gene: TRBV5-1; CDR3 DNA: TGCGCCAGCAGCTTGTCGGGCAGGGGCACAGATACGCAGTATTTT; CDR3 protein: CASSLSGRGTDTQYF
clone size: .; J gene: TRBJ2-7; D gene: TRBD2; V gene: TRBV6-5; CDR3 DNA: TGTGCCAGCAGTTATGGGTCTAGCGGCGAGCAGTACTTC; CDR3 protein: CASSYGSSGEQYF
clone size: .; J gene: TRBJ2-5; D gene: TRBD2; V gene: TRBV11-2; CDR3 DNA: TGTGCCAGCAGCTCCCCGGGACTAGCCGGAGAGACCCAGTACTTC; CDR3 protein: CASSSPGLAGETQYF
clone size: .; J gene: TRBJ2-6; D gene: .; V gene: TRBV3-1/TRBV3-2; CDR3 DNA: TGTGCCAGCAGCCGCAGCTCTGGGGCCAACGTCCTGACTTTC; CDR3 protein: CASSRSSGANVLTF
clone size: few; J gene: TRBJ1-4; D gene: TRBD1; V gene: TRBV28; CDR3 DNA: TGTGCCAGCAGACTACAGGGGGGTAATGAAAAACTGTTTTTT; CDR3 protein: CASRLQGGNEKLFF
clone size: .; J gene: TRBJ2-5; D gene: TRBD1; V gene: TRBV5-4; CDR3 DNA: TGTGCCAGCAGCAGGGGACAGGGGCAAAACCTCCAAGAGACCCAGTACTTC; CDR3 protein: CASSRGQGQNLQETQYF
clone size: few; J gene: TRBJ2-7; D gene: TRBD2; V gene: TRBV12-5; CDR3 DNA: TGTGCTAGTGGAATGGGACTAGCCGCGCACGAGCAGTACTTC; CDR3 protein: CASGMGLAAHEQYF
clone size: few; J gene: TRBJ1-2; D gene: TRBD1; V gene: TRBV3-1/TRBV3-2; CDR3 DNA: TGTGCCAGCAGCCAAGATCAGGGGGCCACCTTC; CDR3 protein: CASSQDQGATF
clone size: few; J gene: TRBJ1-5; D gene: TRBD1; V gene: TRBV9; CDR3 DNA: TGTGCCAGCAGCGTAGCGGGACAGGGGTCGACCCAGCATTTT; CDR3 protein: CASSVAGQGSTQHF
clone size: .; J gene: TRBJ1-1; D gene: .; V gene: TRBV28; CDR3 DNA: TGTGCCAGCGGCCTGTGGGGCGGGGGAATGAACACTGAAGCTTTCTTT; CDR3 protein: CASGLWGGGMNTEAFF
clone size: once; J gene: TRBJ2-2; D gene: .; V gene: TRBV7-8; CDR3 DNA: TGTGCCAGCAGCTTTCAGGCGAACACCGGGGAGCTGTTTTTT; CDR3 protein: CASSFQANTGELFF
clone size: .; J gene: TRBJ2-1; D gene: .; V gene: TRBV9; CDR3 DNA: TGTGCCAGCAGCGTAGGTCAGGGGAGCTTCAATGAGCAGTTCTTC; CDR3 protein: CASSVGQGSFNEQFF
clone size: once; J gene: TRBJ1-2; D gene: .; V gene: TRBV5-6; CDR3 DNA: TGTGCCAGCAGCTTGGTAGGGTCAGCCGGGGATGGCTACACCTTC; CDR3 protein: CASSLVGSAGDGYTF
clone size: once; J gene: TRBJ1-2; D gene: TRBD1; V gene: TRBV18; CDR3 DNA: TGTGCCAGCTCACCAGACAGGGGGCGTGGCTACACCTTC; CDR3 protein: CASSPDRGRGYTF
clone size: .; J gene: TRBJ1-1; D gene: .; V gene: TRBV19; CDR3 DNA: TGTGCCAGTAGTAGGGGAGTGCTGAACACTGAAGCTTTCTTT; CDR3 protein: CASSRGVLNTEAFF
clone size: .; J gene: TRBJ1-2; D gene: .; V gene: TRBV10-3; CDR3 DNA: TGTGCCATCAGTGTTTCAGCTAACTATGGCTACACCTTC; CDR3 protein: CAISVSANYGYTF
clone size: medium-sized; J gene: TRBJ1-3; D gene: TRBD1; V gene: TRBV14; CDR3 DNA: TGTGCCAGCAGCCGATTCCAGGGGGCTGGAAACACCATATATTTT; CDR3 protein: CASSRFQGAGNTIYF
clone size: .; J gene: TRBJ2-7; D gene: .; V gene: TRBV2; CDR3 DNA: TGTGCCAGCAGGGCAGGCGTCAACGAGCAGTACTTC; CDR3 protein: CASRAGVNEQYF
clone size: .; J gene: TRBJ1-5; D gene: .; V gene: TRBV2; CDR3 DNA: TGTGCCAGCAATACCGGTCGCAATCAGCCCCAGCATTTT; CDR3 protein: CASNTGRNQPQHF
clone size: .; J gene: TRBJ1-1; D gene: TRBD1; V gene: TRBV4-1; CDR3 DNA: TGCGCCAGCAGCCAAACAATGGACAGGGATGAAGCTTTCTTT; CDR3 protein: CASSQTMDRDEAFF
clone size: .; J gene: TRBJ2-7; D gene: TRBD2; V gene: TRBV5-5; CDR3 DNA: TGTGCCAGCAGCTATTACCTCACGACTAGCGGGAGGACTGAGCAGTACTTC; CDR3 protein: CASSYYLTTSGRTEQYF
clone size: once; J gene: TRBJ1-1; D gene: .; V gene: TRBV28; CDR3 DNA: TGTGCCAGCAGTTTATGGGCGGGAAGGAGATGCATCTTT; CDR3 protein: CASSLWAGRRCIF
clone size: .; J gene: TRBJ2-1; D gene: TRBD1; V gene: TRBV2; CDR3 DNA: TGTGCCAGCAGTGTTGACAGGGATAGGTTCTTC; CDR3 protein: CASSVDRDRFF
clone size: .; J gene: TRBJ2-3; D gene: TRBD2; V gene: TRBV10-1; CDR3 DNA: TGCGCCAGCAGTGGACTAGCGGCGCACACAGATACGCAGTATTTT; CDR3 protein: CASSGLAAHTDTQYF
clone size: .; J gene: TRBJ1-1; D gene: TRBD1; V gene: TRBV7-9; CDR3 DNA: TGTGCCAGCAGCTTAGCAAGGGGGCTGAACACTGAAGCTTTCTTT; CDR3 protein: CASSLARGLNTEAFF
clone size: .; J gene: TRBJ2-5; D gene: .; V gene: TRBV27; CDR3 DNA: TGTGCCAGCAGTTTACAGAACCAAGAGACCCAGTACTTC; CDR3 protein: CASSLQNQETQYF
clone size: .; J gene: TRBJ2-2; D gene: TRBD2; V gene: TRBV19; CDR3 DNA: TGTGCCAGCTTAGCGGGTCGGCGAAACACCGGGGAGCTGTTTTTT; CDR3 protein: CASLAGRRNTGELFF
clone size: .; J gene: TRBJ2-7; D gene: TRBD1; V gene: TRBV2; CDR3 DNA: TGTGCCAGCAGGAAGGGACAGGGAAATATCGAGCAGTACTTC; CDR3 protein: CASRKGQGNIEQYF
clone size: .; J gene: TRBJ2-3; D gene: TRBD2; V gene: TRBV10-2; CDR3 DNA: TGCGCCAGCAGTGATGGAAGGGGCGGGGGGGCCGCTCCTAGCACAGATACGCAGTATTTT; CDR3 protein: CASSDGRGGGAAPSTDTQYF
clone size: .; J gene: TRBJ1-2; D gene: TRBD1; V gene: TRBV7-2; CDR3 DNA: TGTGCCAGCAGCTTAGTGGCAGGGGGAGTTTCTGGTGGCTACACCTTC; CDR3 protein: CASSLVAGGVSGGYTF
clone size: few; J gene: TRBJ2-1; D gene: TRBD1; V gene: TRBV6-1; CDR3 DNA: TGTGCCAGCAGTGAAGATGGGACAGCCTACAATGAGCAGTTCTTC; CDR3 protein: CASSEDGTAYNEQFF
clone size: .; J gene: TRBJ1-6; D gene: .; V gene: TRBV2; CDR3 DNA: TGTGCCAGCAGGTCACGGGGGGGCTATAATTCACCCCTCCACTTT; CDR3 protein: CASRSRGGYNSPLHF
clone size: .; J gene: TRBJ1-5; D gene: TRBD1; V gene: TRBV19; CDR3 DNA: TGTGCCAGTAGCCGACAGGGGAATCAGCCCCAGCATTTT; CDR3 protein: CASSRQGNQPQHF
clone size: .; J gene: TRBJ2-7; D gene: .; V gene: TRBV3-1/TRBV3-2; CDR3 DNA: TGTGCCAGCAGCGCGCCCGGGACTGCCTACTACGAGCAGTACTTC; CDR3 protein: CASSAPGTAYYEQYF
clone size: few; J gene: TRBJ2-7; D gene: .; V gene: TRBV19; CDR3 DNA: TGTGCCAGTAGCCCCAGCGGCCTCTCCTACGAGCAGTACTTC; CDR3 protein: CASSPSGLSYEQYF
clone size: once; J gene: TRBJ2-2; D gene: .; V gene: TRBV7-3; CDR3 DNA: TGTGCCAGCAGCTTGCAGGGTTTTTCGGGGGAGCTGTTTTTT; CDR3 protein: CASSLQGFSGELFF
clone size: .; J gene: TRBJ2-7; D gene: .; V gene: TRBV3-1/TRBV3-2; CDR3 DNA: TGTGCCAGCAGCCAAGATATAGGGGTGGGCTACGAGCAGTACTTC; CDR3 protein: CASSQDIGVGYEQYF
clone size: .; J gene: TRBJ1-3; D gene: .; V gene: TRBV2; CDR3 DNA: TGTGCCAGCCGGGGAGACTCTGGAAACACCATATATTTT; CDR3 protein: CASRGDSGNTIYF
clone size: .; J gene: TRBJ2-1; D gene: TRBD1; V gene: TRBV27; CDR3 DNA: TGTGCCAGCAGTTCGGGACAGGGTTGGTCCAATGAGCAGTTCTTC; CDR3 protein: CASSSGQGWSNEQFF
clone size: once; J gene: TRBJ1-6; D gene: TRBD1; V gene: TRBV6-4; CDR3 DNA: TGTGCCAGCAGTTCCGGGACAGGGAGCTCCTATAATTCACCCCTCCACTTT; CDR3 protein: CASSSGTGSSYNSPLHF
clone size: .; J gene: TRBJ1-5; D gene: TRBD1; V gene: TRBV19; CDR3 DNA: TGTGCCAGTAGTAAAGGGGGCGGCAATCAGCCCCAGCATTTT; CDR3 protein: CASSKGGGNQPQHF
clone size: .; J gene: TRBJ2-1; D gene: .; V gene: TRBV3-1/TRBV3-2; CDR3 DNA: TGTGCCAGCACCCAAGGTAGCGAGATCAATGAGCAGTTCTTC; CDR3 protein: CASTQGSEINEQFF
clone size: .; J gene: TRBJ2-7; D gene: TRBD2; V gene: TRBV10-1; CDR3 DNA: TGCGCCAGCAGTGAGGCCTACAGGACCGGACTAGCGGGAGACGACTACGAGCAGTACTTC; CDR3 protein: CASSEAYRTGLAGDDYEQYF
clone size: .; J gene: TRBJ2-1; D gene: .; V gene: TRBV29-1; CDR3 DNA: TGCAGCGTTGATGGGCGGAGGAGGGGTGAGCAGTTCTTC; CDR3 protein: CSVDGRRRGEQFF
clone size: .; J gene: TRBJ2-1; D gene: .; V gene: TRBV7-6; CDR3 DNA: TGTGCCAGCAGCCAGACTGGCGGTGAGCAGTTCTTC; CDR3 protein: CASSQTGGEQFF
clone size: .; J gene: TRBJ2-3; D gene: TRBD2; V gene: TRBV24-1; CDR3 DNA: TGTGCCACCAGTTTAGCGGGAGGGACCACAGATACGCAGTATTTT; CDR3 protein: CATSLAGGTTDTQYF
clone size: .; J gene: TRBJ2-1; D gene: TRBD2; V gene: TRBV9; CDR3 DNA: TGTGCCAGCAGCCGGCGGGAGATTGAGCAGTTCTTC; CDR3 protein: CASSRREIEQFF
clone size: .; J gene: TRBJ1-2; D gene: .; V gene: TRBV19; CDR3 DNA: TGTGCCAGTAGTAAGGTCGGGGGGCGCATGGGCTACACCTTC; CDR3 protein: CASSKVGGRMGYTF
clone size: few; J gene: TRBJ2-2; D gene: TRBD1; V gene: TRBV7-9; CDR3 DNA: TGTGCCAGCAGGGGACAGCAGGCGAACACCGGGGAGCTGTTTTTT; CDR3 protein: CASRGQQANTGELFF